Presented here are 13 T cell receptor beta chains from one specimen sequenced in a study of vaccination effects on CD4 cells after COVID-19. The repertoire was sequenced with immunoSEQ multiplex PCR; TCRdb's copy has only in-frame clones and lacks some. Altogether approximately 37,000 clones are present, approximately 73% being singletons, with the ten largest covering about 33%. Sequencing followed a ViraFEST assay step that expanded antigen-specific CD4+ T cells with viral peptide pools. The culture ran for about 11 days, and then CD4+ T cells were isolated. It was between March and December 2020 that the person had a SARS-CoV-2 infection confirmed by PCR. No antigens are known for them. The sample consisted of CD4+ T cells from PBMCs cultured with a peptide pool, taken before COVID-19 vaccination. The receptor set was obtained from a human donor who had a prior SARS-CoV-2 infection.

This clone was counted only a few times. The chain links TRBV7-9 to TRBJ2-3; 7 nucleotides agree with TRBD2. This CDR3 spans 14 amino acids. Germline loops: CDR1 SEHNR, CDR2 FQNEAQ (reference sequence). Unmatched junction bases numbered 4, after V lost 2 bases and J lost 5 bases. The CDR3 reads CASSLRGEEDTQYF. The CDR3 DNA is TGTGCCAGCAGCTTACGGGGGGAGGAAGATACGCAGTATTTT.

The chain's CDR3 is CASSPEQVTSYEQYF. The CDR3 DNA is TGTGCCAGCTCACCAGAACAGGTGACATCCTACGAGCAGTACTTC. The chain uses TRBV18 and TRBJ2-7, with D maybe TRBD1 (5 bases). The CDR3 is made up of 15 amino acids. Between the trimmed V and J ends, which lost 2 bases and 1 base, there was a span of 12 bases. Looked up from germline, CDR1 is KGHSH and CDR2 is LQKENI.

The rearrangement uses TRBV7-9 and TRBJ2-7; TRBD1 matches at 7 bases. The J segment lost 4 bases and the V segment lost 5 bases, leaving 11 bases of the junction unmatched. The length of the CDR3 is 15 residues. Germline V lookup: CDR1 SEHNR, CDR2 FQNEAQ (reference sequence). The CDR3 is CASSGGRGQTYEQYF. The CDR3 DNA sequence: TGTGCCAGCAGCGGAGGACGGGGACAGACATACGAGCAGTACTTC.

This chain links TRBV5-1 with TRBJ2-1, with 10 bases fitting TRBD2. Germline V gene sequence: CDR1 SGHRS, CDR2 YFSETQ. This CDR3 contains 17 residues. V shed 0 bases and J 8 bases; nucleotides not matched to a gene: 11. The CDR3 nucleotides read TGCGCCAGCAGCTTGGCCGCGTCTAGCGGGAGAGAGGATGAGCAGTTCTTC. Amino acids: CASSLAASSGREDEQFF.

This CDR3 is CASSLQGAGGETQYF. CDR3 DNA sequence: TGTGCCAGCAGTTTACAGGGGGCCGGGGGGGAGACCCAGTACTTC. This sequence joins TRBV27 and TRBJ2-5, with D possibly matching TRBD1 (8 bases). This CDR3 has 15 residues. Germline V gene lookup returns CDR1 MNHEY and CDR2 SMNVEV (reference sequence). V lost 2 bases and J lost 5, with 15 bases in between.

V is TRBV4-2 and J is TRBJ2-5, with TRBD2 identical over 8 bases. Trimming at V came to 0 bases and at J to 2 bases, leaving 11 bases not matched to a gene. This CDR3 contains 18 residues. Germline V gene lookup returns CDR1 LGHNA and CDR2 YNFKEQ. Here the CDR3 DNA reads TGTGCCAGCAGCCAAGATTTTTCGGGGGCTAGCGGGCAAGAGACCCAGTACTTC. It encodes CASSQDFSGASGQETQYF.

This clone was picked up a small number of times. The chain combines TRBV7-6 with TRBJ1-2; 7 bases line up with TRBD1. Germline values: CDR1 SGHVS, CDR2 FNYEAQ. This CDR3 has 13 residues. V shed 4 bases and J 2 bases; nucleotides not matched to a gene: 1. CDR3 sequence reads: CASSWGQNYGYTF. The CDR3 region has the DNA TGTGCCAGCAGCTGGGGACAGAACTATGGCTACACCTTC.

Here the CDR3 reads CASSQGAYGTVHGYTF. In DNA form, the CDR3 reads TGTGCCAGCAGCCAAGGGGCCTACGGGACAGTCCATGGCTACACCTTC. The chain combines TRBV3-1 (or the pseudogene TRBV3-2) with TRBJ1-2; 7 positions agree with TRBD1. The CDR3 covers 16 residues. CDR1 and CDR2 from the germline V gene are LGHDT and YNNKEL (reference sequence). V lost 1 base to trimming and J lost 6 bases; unmatched junction nucleotides: 11.

This clone occurred a few times. V is TRBV18 and J is TRBJ2-7, with 9 bases that match TRBD2. With 3 bases clipped from V and 4 bases from J, the junction kept 4 bases outside the gene matches. Germline loops: CDR1 KGHSH, CDR2 LQKENI. The CDR3 sequence is 14 residues long. The CDR3 DNA is TGTGCCAGCTCACCCGCGGGGGGGGAATACGAGCAGTACTTC. Translation: CASSPAGGEYEQYF. The variable domain in full, completed from reference TRBV18 and TRBJ2-7, reads NAGVMQNPRHLVRRRGQEARLRCSPMKGHSHVYWYRQLPEEGLKFMVYLQKENIIDESGMPKERFSAEFPKEGPSILRIQQVVRGDSAAYFCASSPAGGEYEQYFGPGTRLTVT.

The chain employs TRBV15 and TRBJ2-1, with 9 nucleotides matching TRBD2. Germline CDR1 reads LNHNV; CDR2 reads YYDKDF (reference sequence). The V segment lost 0 bases and the J segment 4 bases; nucleotides outside the gene matches: 4. The CDR3 covers 16 residues. CDR3 protein: CATSRDPSGVYNEQFF. The CDR3 DNA reads TGTGCCACCAGCAGAGACCCTAGCGGGGTTTACAATGAGCAGTTCTTC.

The chain combines TRBV5-6 with TRBJ1-4; perhaps TRBD1 as D (5 bases). With 6 bases removed from V and 7 bases from J, the gap between germline ends came to 19 bases. CDR1 is SGHDT, CDR2 YYEEEE, per germline. This CDR3 region has 15 residues. CDR3 sequence: CASTSVRDGGEKLFF. The CDR3 bases are TGTGCCAGCACCTCTGTTCGGGACGGGGGTGAAAAACTGTTTTTT.

The chain is built from TRBV4-1 and TRBJ1-4; D unclear. The V end was cut by 3 bases, the J end by 0 bases, with 11 bases between. The CDR3 has 16 residues. Germline assignment: CDR1 MGHRA and CDR2 YSYEKL. In nucleotides, the CDR3 is TGCGCCAGCAGCCAGGCAACAGTTGCAACTAATGAAAAACTGTTTTTT. It codes for CASSQATVATNEKLFF.

In DNA, the CDR3 is TGTGCCACCAGTGATTGGGGCGATAAAGGAACAGATACGCAGTATTTT. Amino acids: CATSDWGDKGTDTQYF. The V and J genes are TRBV24-1 and TRBJ2-3, with D maybe TRBD1 (5 bases). Looked up from germline, CDR1 is KGHDR and CDR2 is SFDVKD. Trimming shortened V by 2 bases and J by 3 bases, and 14 bases separated the two germline ends. CDR3 size: 16 residues.